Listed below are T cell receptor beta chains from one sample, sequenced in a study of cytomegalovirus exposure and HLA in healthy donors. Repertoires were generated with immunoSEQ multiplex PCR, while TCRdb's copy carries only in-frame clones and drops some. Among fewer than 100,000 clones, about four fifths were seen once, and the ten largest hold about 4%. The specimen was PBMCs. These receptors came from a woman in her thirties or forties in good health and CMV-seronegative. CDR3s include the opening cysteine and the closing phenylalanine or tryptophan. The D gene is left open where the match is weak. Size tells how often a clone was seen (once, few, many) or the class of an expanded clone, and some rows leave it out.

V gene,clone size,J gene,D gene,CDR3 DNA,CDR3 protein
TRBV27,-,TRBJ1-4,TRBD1,TGTGCCAGCGGTTTCTCCGGGACAGGGGAAAAACTGTTTTTT,CASGFSGTGEKLFF
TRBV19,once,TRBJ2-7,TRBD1,TGTGCCAGTAGTATAGATCTGGGACAGGGGGCCAACGAGCAGTACTTC,CASSIDLGQGANEQYF
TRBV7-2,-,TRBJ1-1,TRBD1,TGTGCCAGCAGCTGGGACAGGGAGAGGGCTTTCTTT,CASSWDRERAFF
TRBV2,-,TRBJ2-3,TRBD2,TGTGCCACCCGGCCCGACGGACTAGTTTCGGATTTT,CATRPDGLVSDF
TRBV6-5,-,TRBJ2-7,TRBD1,TGTGCCAGCAGGATCGACAGGGGAGTTTCCTACGAGCAGTACTTC,CASRIDRGVSYEQYF
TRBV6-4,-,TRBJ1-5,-,TGTGCCACCACGGAGCTCAAAGGTCAGCCCCAGCATTTT,CATTELKGQPQHF
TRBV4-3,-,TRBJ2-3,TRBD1,TGCGCCAGCAGCCAAGAAGGGACAGGGGAGGCAGATACGCAGTATTTT,CASSQEGTGEADTQYF
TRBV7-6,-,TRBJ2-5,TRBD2,TGTGCCAGCAGCTTCCCGGGACTAGCGGGGAAAGAGACCCAGTACTTC,CASSFPGLAGKETQYF
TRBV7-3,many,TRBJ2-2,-,TGTGCCAGCAGCTTAGACATTCTTACCGGGGAGCTGTTTTTT,CASSLDILTGELFF
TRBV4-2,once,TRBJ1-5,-,TGTGCCAGCAGCGCACGGGGGGCTGGGAATCAGCCCCAGAATTTT,CASSARGAGNQPQNF
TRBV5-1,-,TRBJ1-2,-,TGCGCCAGCAGCGCAAGACAGCGACCGGATGGTGGCTACACCTTC,CASSARQRPDGGYTF
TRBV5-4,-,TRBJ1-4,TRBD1,TGTGCCAGCAGCGTGGACAGGCGATCCTCTAACTTTAATGAAAAACTGTTTTTT,CASSVDRRSSNFNEKLFF
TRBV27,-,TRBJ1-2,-,TGTGCCAGCAGCTCCTGGGCCAGGGCCGTAAATGGCTACACCTTC,CASSSWARAVNGYTF
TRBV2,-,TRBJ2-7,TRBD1,TGTGCCAGCAGTGGGACAGGCCACGAGCAGTACTTC,CASSGTGHEQYF
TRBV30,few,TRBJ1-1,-,TGTGCCTGGAGTGGACAGCGGAACACTGAAGCTTTCTTT,CAWSGQRNTEAFF
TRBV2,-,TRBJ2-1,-,TGTGCCAGCAGTGAGGCTCCCTACAATGAGCAGTTCTTC,CASSEAPYNEQFF
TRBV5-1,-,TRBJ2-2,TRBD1,TGCGCCAGCAGAATACAGGGGTACACCGGGGAGCTGTTTTTT,CASRIQGYTGELFF
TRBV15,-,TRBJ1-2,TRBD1,TGTGCCACCAGCACCGCCGGGACAGGCCACTATGGCTACACCTTC,CATSTAGTGHYGYTF
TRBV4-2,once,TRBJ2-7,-,TGTGCCAGCAGCCAAGGGACAGAGAGCTCCTACGAGCAGTACTTC,CASSQGTESSYEQYF
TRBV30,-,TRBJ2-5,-,TGTGCCTGGGTGGTTCTTGGGGGGGCGCGATCTGAGACCCAGTACTTC,CAWVVLGGARSETQYF
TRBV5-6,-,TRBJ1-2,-,TGTGCCAGCAGCTTGGGGCAGGTTGGGGGCTACACCTTC,CASSLGQVGGYTF
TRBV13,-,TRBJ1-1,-,TGTGCCAGCAGCACCAGGGTAGGACGAGAAGCTTTCTTT,CASSTRVGREAFF
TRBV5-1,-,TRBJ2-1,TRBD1,TGCGCCAGCAGCTTGGGACACGCGGGACAGGGAGGCCACAATGAGCAGTTCTTC,CASSLGHAGQGGHNEQFF
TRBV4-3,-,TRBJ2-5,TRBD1,TGCGCCAGCAGCCAATCAGGGCAACAGGGGGCCCAGTACTTC,CASSQSGQQGAQYF
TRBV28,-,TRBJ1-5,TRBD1,TGTGCCAGCAATCCCGGTACAGGGGTAGGGCAGCCCCAGCATTTT,CASNPGTGVGQPQHF
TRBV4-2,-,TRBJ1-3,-,TGTGCCAGCAGCCAAGATCTAACGACACCTGGAAACACCATATATTTT,CASSQDLTTPGNTIYF